This T cell receptor beta chain was found in a study of T-cell reconstitution after alpha-beta-depleted transplantation in children. Using unique molecular identifiers, the investigators prepared the TCRbeta library. TCRdb re-called the PCR reads with MiXCR, one entry per CDR3 protein. The sample shows about 410,000 distinct CDR3 sequences, roughly 21% of them seen only once. Germline CDR1 SGHRS, CDR2 YFSETQ. The V end lost 1 base, the J end lost 5 bases, and 12 bases lay between the germline ends. The CDR3 extends over 15 amino acids. The TCR originated in a human donor who donated a stem cell graft to a child with acute myeloid leukemia. The source was PBMCs from the stem cell graft donor, collected from the stem cell graft. The rearrangement joins TRBV5-1 to TRBJ2-2; D unresolved. CDR3 bases: TGCGCCAGCAGCTTGAATAGAAGATTGACCGGGGAGCTGTTTTTT. Protein: CASSLNRRLTGELFF.